Below are 16 T cell receptor beta chains sequenced from a single sample in a study of Ad26.COV2.S vaccination and SARS-CoV-2 variants. TCRdb's copy holds only in-frame clones and misses some; the assay was immunoSEQ multiplex PCR. The sample lists about 400,000 clones; 89% were seen once. Indicated treatment: around 19 received Ad26.COV2.S at low or high dose, single or two shots; 5 received placebo; per-sample allocation not given. Sampling occurred on day 63 after the first vaccine or placebo injection. Sequencing was performed on peripheral blood, taken in a trial of Ad26.COV2.S vaccine versus placebo. The receptors come from a person aged 18-60 years who received the Ad26.COV2.S COVID-19 vaccine or a placebo.

The chain recombines TRBV19 with TRBJ2-1; tentative D call: TRBD2 (5 bases). Germline lookup yields CDR1 LNHDA and CDR2 SQIVND (reference sequence). CDR3 length equals 16 residues. The V end lost 3 bases, the J end lost 0 bases, and 12 bases lay between the germline ends. CDR3 coding DNA: TGTGCCAGTAGTATTCCCACTAGTAGCTCCTACAATGAGCAGTTCTTC. Its translation is CASSIPTSSSYNEQFF.

V usage is TRBV29-1 and J usage is TRBJ2-2; D is unresolved. There are 12 residues in the CDR3. The V and J ends lost 4 bases and 4 bases respectively, with 7 bases between them. The V gene's germline CDR1 is SQVTM and CDR2 ANQGSEA. In DNA form, the CDR3 reads TGCAGCGTTGCAAAGGCCACCGGGGAGCTGTTTTTT. The encoded protein is CSVAKATGELFF.

V usage is TRBV4-1 and J usage is TRBJ2-3, with a weak D call TRBD2 (6 bases). Per the germline V gene, CDR1 is MGHRA and CDR2 is YSYEKL. Trimming took 1 base from V and 4 from J, leaving 15 bases between them. The CDR3 extends over 16 amino acids. CDR3 coding DNA: TGCGCCAGCAGCCAAGGATTTTTAGCGGCCCCAGATACGCAGTATTTT. As protein: CASSQGFLAAPDTQYF.

V gene TRBV10-3 combines with J gene TRBJ2-3; perhaps TRBD1 as D (5 bases). Germline loops: CDR1 ENHRY, CDR2 SYGVKD. V dropped 6 bases and J dropped 5 bases, with 15 bases sitting between them. The CDR3 runs 14 residues. Here the CDR3 reads CAISEDTVRDTQYF. The CDR3 region has the DNA TGTGCCATCAGCGAGGACACTGTCAGAGATACGCAGTATTTT.

The rearrangement joins TRBV4-2 to TRBJ1-2; no definite D call. The CDR3 consists of 15 residues. Germline assignment: CDR1 LGHNA and CDR2 YNFKEQ. Trimming removed 1 base at V and 0 bases at J, with 9 bases between. The CDR3 is CASSQARLSNYGYTF. The CDR3 DNA follows: TGTGCCAGCAGCCAAGCGAGGCTGTCTAACTATGGCTACACCTTC.

The rearrangement links TRBV20-1 to TRBJ1-2; D call uncertain. The CDR3 consists of 13 residues. CDR1 is DFQATT, CDR2 SNEGSKA, per germline (reference sequence). V gave up 3 bases and J gave up 0 bases, with 8 bases separating them. The CDR3 DNA reads as TGCAGTGCTAGTGCCGGGCCTAACTATGGCTACACCTTC. Its protein product is CSASAGPNYGYTF.

The J gene is TRBJ1-6, the V gene TRBV2, with a possible D match to TRBD1 (6 bases). V dropped 3 bases and J dropped 8 bases, with 11 bases sitting between them. This CDR3 has 14 amino acids. CDR1 is SNHLY and CDR2 is FYNNEI in the germline V gene. The CDR3, as DNA: TGTGCCAGCAGTGAGGTACAGGGCTATTCACCCCTCCACTTT. Its translation: CASSEVQGYSPLHF.

CDR3 sequence (DNA): TGTGCCAGCAGCCCCGGCCCGGGGGGAAGCACAGATACGCAGTATTTT. Translation: CASSPGPGGSTDTQYF. V usage is TRBV5-6 and J usage is TRBJ2-3; TRBD2 agrees at 7 bases. V was clipped by 4 bases and J by 0 bases; unmatched bases: 8. CDR3 length: 16 residues. Germline V gene data show CDR1 as SGHDT and CDR2 as YYEEEE. Together with reference TRBV5-6 and TRBJ2-3, the CDR3 gives the full variable domain: DAGVTQSPTHLIKTRGQQVTLRCSPKSGHDTVSWYQQALGQGPQFIFQYYEEEERQRGNFPDRFSGHQFPNYSSELNVNALLLGDSALYLCASSPGPGGSTDTQYFGPGTRLTVL.

This clone appeared once. This chain uses TRBV4-1 with TRBJ1-5, with 9 bases identical to TRBD1. The CDR3 length is 15 residues. Per germline, CDR1 MGHRA and CDR2 YSYEKL. V was pared by 6 bases and J by 1 base, with 4 bases of the junction left unmatched. In DNA, the CDR3 is TGCGCCAGCAGGCGGACAGGGGAAAGCAATCAGCCCCAGCATTTT. This translates into CASRRTGESNQPQHF.

This sequence joins TRBV5-1 and TRBJ2-7; 11 bases agree with TRBD1. Germline assignment: CDR1 SGHRS and CDR2 YFSETQ. This CDR3 contains 14 residues. V shed 2 bases and J 7 bases; nucleotides not matched to a gene: 5. The CDR3 sequence: CASSLRTGGGEQYF. CDR3 DNA sequence: TGCGCCAGCAGCTTACGGACAGGGGGCGGTGAGCAGTACTTC.

This CDR3 is CATSAAGGQGPQPQHF. CDR3 bases: TGTGCCACCAGTGCCGCCGGAGGACAGGGCCCTCAGCCCCAGCATTTT. The V call is TRBV24-1, the J call TRBJ1-5, with 8 nucleotides matching TRBD1. Germline V lookup: CDR1 KGHDR, CDR2 SFDVKD. J lost 6 bases, V lost 5 bases, and 11 bases had no gene match. The CDR3 runs to 16 residues.

The V gene is TRBV9, the J gene TRBJ2-1, with 8 positions matching TRBD2. The ends lost 4 bases at V and 13 bases at J; junction bases unmatched: 4. The CDR3 is 11 residues long. Per germline, CDR1 SGDLS and CDR2 YYNGEE. CDR3 in DNA: TGTGCCAGCAGCCAAGGGACTAGACAGTTCTTC. It translates to CASSQGTRQFF.

V usage is TRBV3-1 (or the pseudogene TRBV3-2) and J usage is TRBJ1-6; tentatively, D is TRBD1 (5 bases). This CDR3 comprises 14 residues. CDR1 and CDR2 (germline): LGHDT, YNNKEL (reference sequence). With 4 bases removed from V and 10 bases from J, the gap between germline ends came to 14 bases. DNA for the CDR3: TGTGCCAGCAGCCCCCCCAGGGTTTGGTCACCCCTCCACTTT. The encoded protein is CASSPPRVWSPLHF.

This rearrangement joins TRBV28 to TRBJ2-7; D ambiguous. CDR3 length: 13 residues. Germline V gene data show CDR1 as MDHEN and CDR2 as SYDVKM. The V and J ends lost 6 bases and 3 bases respectively, with 12 bases between them. Written as DNA, the CDR3 is TGTGCCAGCAGAGCGACTTTTCTCTACGAGCAGTACTTC. This codes for CASRATFLYEQYF.

CDR3: CASSLGRPGRIQETQYF. In nucleotides, the CDR3 is TGTGCCAGCAGCTTGGGACGTCCAGGGAGGATTCAAGAGACCCAGTACTTC. The chain couples TRBV5-8 to TRBJ2-5; D possibly corresponds to TRBD2 (6 bases). The CDR3 contains 17 residues. V was pared by 0 bases and J by 2 bases, with 17 bases between. Germline V gene sequence: CDR1 SGHTS, CDR2 YDEGEE.

The chain recombines TRBV19 with TRBJ2-1; D gene ambiguous. With 1 base removed from V and 4 bases from J, the gap between germline ends came to 5 bases. This CDR3 has 13 residues. Per the germline V gene, CDR1 is LNHDA and CDR2 is SQIVND (reference sequence). The CDR3 coding sequence is TGTGCCAGTAGTATAGCCTATTACAATGAGCAGTTCTTC. It is translated as CASSIAYYNEQFF.